This T cell receptor beta chain was captured in a study of CXCR3-negative and CXCR3-positive naive CD8 T cells. CDR3 length: 14 amino acids. Germline V gene lookup returns CDR1 LNHNV and CDR2 YYDKDF (reference sequence). The authors prepared UMI-labeled TRB cDNA libraries by 5' RACE. TCRdb reanalyzed the 5' RACE reads, giving one entry per CDR3 protein sequence and no DNA. The data include 50,000 to 65,000 distinct CDR3 sequences; the top ten clones carry roughly 0.73%. On this clonotype: No antigen is known for it.

The study, taken as a whole, reports: Naive cells positive for CXCR3 carried more hydrophobic TRB CDR3s than CXCR3-negative ones. Partially decreased CXCR3 expression was recorded after cryopreservation, and fresh PBMCs were used in most assays.

J is TRBJ2-3 and V is TRBV15; as DNA is missing, the TRBD1 call by TCRdb cannot be tested. This sequence was found in a human donor in good health. Some clones in this sample may be carry-over from other donors' samples. Sequencing was done on a sample of naive CXCR3+ CD8+ T cells from blood. Noted subset: CD45RO-CCR7+CD27+CD95- naive CD8+ T cells expressing CXCR3 (TNR3+). The CDR3 loop is CATSRDRGAYTQYF.